The 28 T cell receptor beta chains presented below share a single source sample, sequenced in a study of T cells in Graves' hyperthyroidism and ophthalmopathy. TCR beta CDR3 region amplification was performed from RNA transcripts. Researchers ran a first-round RT-PCR on the TCR CDR3 using the HTBI primer set. Each CDR3 protein is one row after TCRdb ran MiXCR on the multiplex PCR reads. The data hold around 600,000 distinct CDR3 sequences, with over 12% observed a single time. The sequenced sample was blood. These receptors all stem from a young woman with Graves' ophthalmopathy.

Only a few counts were recorded for this clonotype. The chain joins TRBV7-9 to TRBJ1-1; possibly TRBD1 for D (6 bases). Trimming took off 1 base at V and 5 bases at J, with 11 bases between the two ends. This CDR3 comprises 14 residues. CDR1 is SEHNR, CDR2 FQNEAQ, per germline (reference sequence). The CDR3 nucleotides are TGTGCCAGCAGCTTAGTACAGGGTTATACTGAAGCTTTCTTT. It codes for CASSLVQGYTEAFF.

The rearrangement uses TRBV7-2 and TRBJ2-3; TRBD2 matches at 12 bases. Per the germline V gene, CDR1 is SGHTA and CDR2 is FQGNSA. The CDR3 totals 17 residues. With 6 bases clipped from V and 4 bases from J, the junction kept 11 bases outside the gene matches. DNA for the CDR3: TGTGCCAGCAGGGGGGGGGGACTAGCGGGTCTCGCAGATACGCAGTATTTT. Amino acid sequence: CASRGGGLAGLADTQYF.

This clonotype is a singleton in its sample. The chain recombines TRBV4-2 with TRBJ2-1; D unresolved. Trimming removed 4 bases at V and 4 bases at J, with 11 bases between. The CDR3 has 14 residues. Germline V gene sequence: CDR1 LGHNA, CDR2 YNFKEQ. The chain's CDR3 is CASSPGTRYNEQFF. CDR3 DNA: TGTGCCAGCAGCCCCGGTACGAGATACAATGAGCAGTTCTTC.

This clonotype was detected only a few times. The rearrangement links TRBV19 to TRBJ2-7; possible D gene TRBD2, 6 bases. The germline gives CDR1 LNHDA, CDR2 SQIVND (reference sequence). CDR3 length equals 16 residues. V was pared by 5 bases and J by 3 bases, with 20 bases between. The CDR3 sequence is CASSVTSPGLFYEQYF. CDR3 bases: TGTGCCAGTAGTGTCACCTCCCCGGGACTTTTCTACGAGCAGTACTTC.

This clonotype was recorded many times. This chain links TRBV9 with TRBJ1-2; D is possibly TRBD1 (5 bases). The CDR3 loop spans 16 amino acids. Trimming left V 4 bases short and J 2 bases short, with 18 bases between. CDR1 and CDR2 from the germline V gene are SGDLS and YYNGEE. The CDR3 reads CASSPSSGPQNYGYTF. DNA for the CDR3: TGTGCCAGCAGCCCGTCGTCGGGACCCCAAAACTATGGCTACACCTTC.

The chain combines TRBV24-1 with TRBJ2-3; TRBD2 aligns across 11 bases. With 4 bases clipped from V and 6 bases from J, the junction kept 8 bases outside the gene matches. The CDR3 sequence is 16 residues long. From germline, CDR1 is KGHDR and CDR2 SFDVKD. This CDR3 reads CATSESTSGSLDTQYF. For the CDR3, the DNA is TGTGCCACCAGTGAGTCCACTAGCGGGAGTCTGGATACGCAGTATTTT.

This rearrangement joins TRBV20-1 to TRBJ2-5, with a weak D call TRBD1 (5 bases). The CDR3 consists of 13 residues. V was clipped by 3 bases and J by 1 base, with 9 bases between them. The germline gives CDR1 DFQATT, CDR2 SNEGSKA (reference sequence). The CDR3 protein is CSASVDTQETQYF. The DNA for the CDR3 is TGCAGTGCTAGTGTGGACACCCAAGAGACCCAGTACTTC.

The CDR3 region is CASSLQEGAGNTIYF. CDR3 bases: TGTGCCAGCAGTTTACAAGAGGGGGCTGGAAACACCATATATTTT. The chain combines TRBV12-3 or TRBV12-4 with TRBJ1-3; weak D call: TRBD1 (6 bases). Trimming removed 2 bases from V and 2 bases from J, with 10 bases in between. This CDR3 has 15 residues.

The chain has TRBV7-9 and TRBJ1-2; unclear D gene. This CDR3 contains 14 residues. CDR1 is SEHNR and CDR2 is FQNEAQ in the germline V gene (reference sequence). V was shortened by 5 bases and J by 2 bases, with 12 bases between the two germline ends. Here the CDR3 DNA reads TGTGCCAGCAGCCCCGGTTGGGCGAACTATGGCTACACCTTC. This sequence encodes CASSPGWANYGYTF.

In its sample, this clonotype was seen many times. The rearrangement uses TRBV7-3 and TRBJ1-1, with D possibly being TRBD1 (6 bases). The V gene's germline CDR1 is SGHTA and CDR2 FQGTGA. Trimming stripped 0 bases from V and 5 bases from J, with 16 bases between. The CDR3 is made up of 16 amino acids. The CDR3 nucleotides are TGTGCCAGCAGCTTAACCCTCGGGGGGCTGGGGACTGAAGCTTTCTTT. The encoded protein is CASSLTLGGLGTEAFF.

This clonotype was counted at least ten times. This chain links TRBV7-9 with TRBJ2-3; D possibly corresponds to TRBD2 (5 bases). V gave up 1 base and J gave up 2 bases, with 7 bases separating them. CDR3 length: 14 residues. Germline V gene lookup returns CDR1 SEHNR and CDR2 FQNEAQ (reference sequence). The CDR3 DNA follows: TGTGCCAGCAGCTTAGTGGGAGTCACAGATACGCAGTATTTT. It yields the protein CASSLVGVTDTQYF.

As regards this clonotype: A junction boundary mismatches the germline segment, possibly from a read error. V usage is TRBV15 and J usage is TRBJ2-1; 11 bases line up with TRBD2. CDR1 LNHNV and CDR2 YYDKDF come from the germline V gene (reference sequence). CDR3 length equals 16 residues. In nucleotides, the CDR3 is TGTGCCACCAGCAGAGACCTAGCGGGAGGATACAATGAGCGGTTCTTC. Protein: CATSRDLAGGYNERFF.

The rearrangement links TRBV4-1 to TRBJ2-6; unclear D gene. Between the trimmed V and J ends, which lost 1 base and 0 bases, there was a span of 13 bases. The CDR3 is 18 residues long. CDR1 MGHRA and CDR2 YSYEKL come from the germline V gene. CDR3 DNA: TGCGCCAGCAGCCAAGTAGACATGGGGTTCTCTGGGGCCAACGTCCTGACTTTC. Protein sequence: CASSQVDMGFSGANVLTF.

This clonotype was picked up a small number of times. The V gene is TRBV9, the J gene TRBJ1-1, with D maybe TRBD1 (5 bases). Germline assignment: CDR1 SGDLS and CDR2 YYNGEE. CDR3 length: 14 residues. Trimming cost V 3 bases and J 1 base, with 10 bases left between them. CDR3 amino acids: CASSGHQGNTEAFF. The CDR3 region has the DNA TGTGCCAGCAGCGGACACCAGGGGAACACTGAAGCTTTCTTT. Filled out from reference TRBV9 and TRBJ1-1, the complete variable domain reads DSGVTQTPKHLITATGQRVTLRCSPRSGDLSVYWYQQSLDQGLQFLIQYYNGEERAKGNILERFSAQQFPDLHSELNLSSLELGDSALYFCASSGHQGNTEAFFGQGTRLTVV.

The J gene is TRBJ2-3, the V gene TRBV7-6; D is perhaps TRBD1 (5 bases). CDR3 size: 15 residues. V shed 1 base and J shed 2 bases, with 10 bases lying between them. The germline V gene encodes CDR1 SGHVS and CDR2 FNYEAQ. CDR3 DNA sequence: TGTGCCAGCAGCTTAGTCCAGGGTACCACAGATACGCAGTATTTT. Translation gives CASSLVQGTTDTQYF.

The V gene is TRBV5-4, the J gene TRBJ2-1, with TRBD2 as a possible D gene (5 bases). The CDR3 runs to 14 residues. In germline, CDR1 is SGHNT, CDR2 YYREEE (reference sequence). With 0 bases removed from V and 5 bases from J, the gap between germline ends came to 9 bases. CDR3 protein: CASSLGTRHNEQFF. The CDR3 DNA is TGTGCCAGCAGCTTGGGGACTCGCCACAATGAGCAGTTCTTC. The whole variable domain, filled in from reference TRBV5-4 and TRBJ2-1, reads ETGVTQSPTHLIKTRGQQVTLRCSSQSGHNTVSWYQQALGQGPQFIFQYYREEENGRGNFPPRFSGLQFPNYSSELNVNALELDDSALYLCASSLGTRHNEQFFGPGTRLTVL.

This clonotype was detected once. The chain has TRBV4-2 and TRBJ1-1, with D possibly matching TRBD1 (5 bases). This CDR3 region has 20 residues. Germline V gives CDR1 LGHNA, CDR2 YNFKEQ. The V and J ends lost 0 bases and 3 bases respectively, with 26 bases between them. CDR3 residues: CASSQDWGGPVVGGDTEAFF. CDR3 bases: TGTGCCAGCAGCCAAGATTGGGGGGGACCGGTCGTTGGTGGGGACACTGAAGCTTTCTTT.

Concerning this clonotype: Given a much more abundant clone one base away, this may be a read error. The V call is TRBV27, the J call TRBJ2-1; D gene uncertain. CDR3 length: 16 residues. CDR1 and CDR2 (germline): MNHEY, SMNVEV (reference sequence). Trimming cost V 0 bases and J 0 bases, with 9 bases left between them. CDR3 bases: TGTGCCAGCAGTTTATCGCCGGTGCCCTCCTACAATGAGCAGTTCTTC. Its protein is CASSLSPVPSYNEQFF.

This clonotype was seen ten or more times. The V and J genes are TRBV12-5 and TRBJ2-5; D not certain. The CDR3 is made up of 15 amino acids. CDR1 is LGHNT, CDR2 FRNRAP, per germline. V was trimmed by 3 bases and J by 0 bases, leaving 11 bases between them. Written as DNA, the CDR3 is TGTGCTAGTGGTTTTTCTGGGTGGTACCAAGAGACCCAGTACTTC. Protein product: CASGFSGWYQETQYF.

Regarding this clonotype: A clone one base away is much larger, so this may be a read error. The rearrangement joins TRBV5-1 to TRBJ2-7; D may be TRBD2 (5 bases). V was clipped by 1 base and J by 7 bases, with 12 bases between them. CDR1 and CDR2 from the germline V gene are SGHRS and YFSETQ. The CDR3 consists of 13 residues. Here the CDR3 reads CASSLRTTGEQYF. The CDR3 DNA is TGCGCCAGCAGCTTGAGGACGACGGGAGAGCAGTACTTC. The full variable domain, its missing parts supplied by reference TRBV5-1 and TRBJ2-7, is KAGVTQTPRYLIKTRGQQVTLSCSPISGHRSVSWYQQTPGQGLQFLFEYFSETQRNKGNFPGRFSGRQFSNSRSEMNVSTLELGDSALYLCASSLRTTGEQYFGPGTRLTVT.

This clonotype has ten or more counts. V and J are TRBV29-1 and TRBJ2-1; 8 nucleotides match TRBD2. V shed 5 bases, J shed 4 bases, and the junction held 7 bases outside the gene matches. CDR1 SQVTM and CDR2 ANQGSEA come from the germline V gene. The CDR3 length is 14 residues. In nucleotides, the CDR3 is TGCAGCGTTTTTATCCTAGCGGGTTACAATGAGCAGTTCTTC. Translated: CSVFILAGYNEQFF.

This clonotype was recorded a few times. The chain uses TRBV2 and TRBJ2-3; TRBD2 matches at 12 bases. The germline CDR1 and CDR2 sequences are SNHLY and FYNNEI. The CDR3 runs 15 residues. V dropped 6 bases and J dropped 10; count of bases not matched to a gene: 11. The CDR3 loop is CASRERLAGVLAQYF. The CDR3 DNA reads TGTGCCAGCAGGGAGAGACTAGCGGGAGTTCTAGCGCAGTATTTT.

This clonotype was recorded many times. V usage is TRBV7-2 and J usage is TRBJ2-5; no definite D call. V was shortened by 5 bases and J by 4 bases, with 8 bases between the two germline ends. Germline assignment: CDR1 SGHTA and CDR2 FQGNSA. This CDR3 contains 12 residues. In DNA, the CDR3 is TGTGCCAGCAGCAGGGTTAGAGAGACCCAGTACTTC. It specifies CASSRVRETQYF.

At least ten counts were recorded for this clonotype. The gene calls are TRBV30 and TRBJ1-1; D is uncertain. The CDR3 extends over 13 amino acids. Germline V gives CDR1 GTSNPN, CDR2 SVGIG (reference sequence). V lost 1 base and J 4 bases, leaving 10 bases between the germline ends. The CDR3 loop reads CAWSEKGSTEAFF. CDR3 nucleotides: TGTGCCTGGAGTGAAAAGGGTAGCACTGAAGCTTTCTTT.

This chain joins TRBV6-2 or TRBV6-3 and TRBJ2-5; TRBD1 might be the D (6 bases). The CDR3 loop spans 13 amino acids. The V gene lost 6 bases and the J gene lost 7 bases, with 15 bases spanning the gap. Germline V lookup: CDR1 MNHEY, CDR2 SVGEGT. The CDR3 bases are TGTGCCAGCAGCCGGGACATAGGGGGGACCCAGTACTTC. Its translation: CASSRDIGGTQYF.

This clonotype showed up many times. V gene TRBV9 combines with J gene TRBJ2-7; no clear D. The CDR3 runs 16 residues. Trimming cost V 4 bases and J 4 bases, with 21 bases left between them. In germline, CDR1 is SGDLS, CDR2 YYNGEE. The CDR3, as DNA: TGTGCCAGCAGCCCCCGAAGCGCCTTCCTCTATTACGAGCAGTACTTC. Amino acids: CASSPRSAFLYYEQYF.

This clonotype was seen many times. The J gene is TRBJ2-1, the V gene TRBV28, with D perhaps being TRBD1 or TRBD2 (5 bases each). V was shortened by 3 bases and J by 0 bases, with 9 bases between the two germline ends. The germline V gene encodes CDR1 MDHEN and CDR2 SYDVKM. This CDR3 comprises 15 residues. The CDR3 DNA reads TGTGCCAGCAGTTTTTGGGGGAGCTCCTACAATGAGCAGTTCTTC. This gives the protein CASSFWGSSYNEQFF.

The sample holds many counts of this clonotype. The CDR3 DNA reads as TGTGCCAGCAGTTTCCGCCCGGGATCCGGGACCGGGGAGCTGTTTTTT. Amino acids: CASSFRPGSGTGELFF. The chain joins TRBV6-1 to TRBJ2-2; TRBD2 is a possible D gene (5 bases). The V gene lost 5 bases and the J gene lost 5 bases, with 18 bases spanning the gap. The germline V gene has CDR1 MNHNS and CDR2 SASEGT. This CDR3 contains 16 residues.